A single sample is the source of the 12 T cell receptor beta chains below, sequenced in a study of spatial heterogeneity in lung cancer. TCRdb ran MiXCR on the 5' RACE reads and lists one entry per CDR3 protein. The table has over 8,500 distinct CDR3 sequences, 14% seen once; the top ten hold 13% to 15%. Findings of the study overall: Expanded intratumoral alpha and beta TCR counts tracked tumor mutation counts.

No antigen has been identified for these receptors. The sample's time point: sample taken at primary tumor resection. This specimen consisted of lung tumor tissue, obtained at surgery. These receptors originate from a male donor with early-stage non-small cell lung cancer.

This clonotype was observed at least ten times. This beta chain is a stray sequence in a library constructed for alpha chains; its clone size is not meaningful. This sequence joins TRBV20-1 and TRBJ2-7; TRBD2 matches 9 bases. The V and J ends lost 1 base and 4 bases, in that order; junction bases with no gene match: 5. CDR3 length equals 14 residues. The germline gives CDR1 DFQATT, CDR2 SNEGSKA (reference sequence). In DNA form, the CDR3 reads TGCAGTGCTAGAGTAGGCGGGAGGGTGTACGAGCAGTACTTC. Amino acids: CSARVGGRVYEQYF.

This clonotype is labeled as medium-sized (0.01 to 0.1%). Little can be read into the size of this beta chain, an off-target read in a library designed for alpha chains. The chain recombines TRBV6-1 with TRBJ1-5; no clear D. The V end was cut by 0 bases, the J end by 7 bases, with 16 bases between. This CDR3 comprises 16 residues. Per the germline V gene, CDR1 is MNHNS and CDR2 is SASEGT. The CDR3 region has the DNA TGTGCCAGCAGTGAAGCGGGCACGGGTTCCAGGCAGCCCCAGCATTTT. It translates to CASSEAGTGSRQPQHF.

This clonotype was seen many times. Little can be read into the size of this beta chain, an off-target read in a library designed for alpha chains. This chain connects TRBV12-3 or TRBV12-4 to TRBJ2-7; TRBD2 might be the D (6 bases). This CDR3 comprises 14 residues. Trimming removed 4 bases from V and 0 bases from J, with 10 bases in between. The DNA for the CDR3 is TGTGCCAGCAGTTCTAGCGCCTACTCCTACGAGCAGTACTTC. This sequence encodes CASSSSAYSYEQYF.

This clonotype was recorded at least ten times. The library was built for alpha chains, so this beta chain is an off-target read and its size means little. This sequence joins TRBV6-2 or TRBV6-3 and TRBJ2-3; TRBD2 is a possible D gene (6 bases). Per germline, CDR1 MNHEY and CDR2 SVGEGT. The CDR3 covers 15 residues. The V gene lost 5 bases and the J gene lost 3 bases, with 15 bases spanning the gap. The CDR3 DNA follows: TGTGCCAGCAGTCAGAGCGGGTCCGAGACAGATACGCAGTATTTT. This gives the protein CASSQSGSETDTQYF.

This clonotype was seen repeatedly, ten times or more. The library was designed around alpha chains, so this beta chain is a stray read whose abundance carries little weight. This chain connects TRBV4-2 to TRBJ2-7, with D hard to call. The CDR3 contains 11 residues. V dropped 4 bases and J dropped 6 bases, with 7 bases sitting between them. Looked up from germline, CDR1 is LGHNA and CDR2 is YNFKEQ. CDR3 sequence (DNA): TGTGCCAGCAGCCTTAGCCGCGAGCAGTACTTC. Protein sequence: CASSLSREQYF.

The table lists this clonotype with many counts. Within a library made for alpha chains, this beta chain is off target, and its count is uninformative. This chain's CDR3 is CSVLGTDRSNEKLFF. The CDR3 DNA is TGCAGCGTTCTTGGGACAGATCGATCTAATGAAAAACTGTTTTTT. This rearrangement joins TRBV29-1 to TRBJ1-4, with 7 bases lining up with TRBD1. Germline CDR1 reads SQVTM; CDR2 reads ANQGSEA. After removal of 5 bases from V and 3 bases from J, the junction contained 9 bases not matched to a gene. This CDR3 comprises 15 residues. Filled out from reference TRBV29-1 and TRBJ1-4, the complete variable domain reads SAVISQKPSRDICQRGTSLTIQCQVDSQVTMMFWYRQQPGQSLTLIATANQGSEATYESGFVIDKFPISRPNLTFSTLTVSNMSPEDSSIYLCSVLGTDRSNEKLFFGSGTQLSVL.

This clonotype appeared many times. Within a library made for alpha chains, this beta chain is off target, and its count is uninformative. The CDR3 protein is CASSSRPGSEAFF. DNA for the CDR3: TGTGCCAGCAGCTCCCGACCTGGGTCCGAAGCTTTCTTT. The chain carries TRBV14 and TRBJ1-1; D not certain. Trimming took off 5 bases at V and 8 bases at J, with 15 bases between the two ends. Germline CDR1 reads SGHDN; CDR2 reads FVKESK. This CDR3 comprises 13 residues.

In this sample, this clonotype turned up many times. Since the library was made to target alpha chains, this beta chain is a stray read and its abundance is not meaningful. V is TRBV25-1 and J is TRBJ2-7; 16 nucleotides match TRBD2. The germline gives CDR1 MGHDK, CDR2 SYGVNS. CDR3 length equals 19 residues. V lost 4 bases, J lost 0 bases, and 9 bases stayed unmatched. The CDR3 reads CASSGSGLAGGHSSYEQYF. The CDR3 DNA reads TGTGCCAGCAGTGGATCGGGACTAGCGGGAGGGCATAGCTCCTACGAGCAGTACTTC.

This clonotype was detected many times. A library prepared for alpha chains yielded this beta chain as an off-target read; its size is of little meaning. This chain joins TRBV6-1 and TRBJ2-3; D call uncertain. Germline values: CDR1 MNHNS, CDR2 SASEGT. This CDR3 has 15 amino acids. V lost 2 bases, J lost 2 bases, and 11 bases lay in between. CDR3 region: CASSEFGPDTDTQYF. CDR3 nucleotide sequence: TGTGCCAGCAGTGAATTCGGCCCAGACACAGATACGCAGTATTTT.

The sample holds many counts of this clonotype. This beta chain is an off-target read within a library intended for alpha chains, so its frequency means little. This rearrangement joins TRBV7-8 to TRBJ2-1, with 11 bases that match TRBD2. This CDR3 contains 15 residues. Germline lookup yields CDR1 SGHVS and CDR2 FQNEAQ. The V segment lost 3 bases and the J segment 10 bases; nucleotides outside the gene matches: 8. The CDR3 region has the DNA TGTGCCAGCAGCTTTACTAGCGGGAGTTGGAGGGAGCAGTTCTTC. Translated, it gives CASSFTSGSWREQFF.

Regarding this clonotype: This beta chain lies outside the target of a library built for alpha chains; its clone size means little. The gene calls are TRBV7-8 and TRBJ1-2, with unresolved D. Germline-derived CDR1 and CDR2 are SGHVS and FQNEAQ. Trimming shortened V by 4 bases and J by 8 bases, and 17 bases separated the two germline ends. The CDR3 sequence is 14 residues long. CDR3: CASSYRVETGGYTF. As DNA, the CDR3 is TGTGCCAGCAGCTACCGGGTCGAAACCGGGGGCTACACCTTC.

This clonotype is judged medium-sized. Because the library targeted alpha chains, this beta chain is an off-target read whose size means little. V usage is TRBV7-2 and J usage is TRBJ1-4; D gene uncertain. This CDR3 has 13 residues. The ends were cut back, 1 base at V and 5 bases at J, with 5 bases in the middle. Germline CDR1 and CDR2: SGHTA and FQGNSA. DNA for the CDR3: TGTGCCAGCAGCTTAGAACTCAATGAAAAACTGTTTTTT. Translation gives CASSLELNEKLFF.